This is a list of T cell receptor beta chains from one sample in a study of breast tumors, draining lymph nodes, adjacent tissues. One entry per CDR3 protein results from TCRdb running MiXCR on the multiplex PCR reads. The sample records tens of thousands of distinct CDR3 sequences, approximately 31% being singletons. The sample was axillary lymph node tissue. The receptors shown here come from a female donor with breast cancer. Some clones in this sample may be carry-over from other donors' samples. The CDR3 runs from the conserved cysteine through the conserved F or W. A D gene is named only where the DNA matches it firmly. Expanded clones are given a class, and other clones once, few, many or no size at all.

cdr3_nt cdr3_aa clone_size j_call v_call d_call
TGTGCCAGCAGTTTGGGATCCACCGGGGAGCTGTTTTTT CASSLGSTGELFF many TRBJ2-2 TRBV27 NA
TGTGCCAGCAGCGCAGGGTTCGGGGCCAACGTCCTGACTTTC CASSAGFGANVLTF NA TRBJ2-6 TRBV5-4 NA
TGCAGTGCAACTAGCGGGAGGGTCGGGGAGCTGTTTTTT CSATSGRVGELFF many TRBJ2-2 TRBV20-1 TRBD2
TGTGCCAGCAGCCAAGACCCCCAGGGCGCCCTATATGGCTGCACCTTC CASSQDPQGALYGCTF NA TRBJ1-2 TRBV7-9 NA
TGTGCCAGCAGTGACTGGGGGGCCTATGGCTACACCTTC CASSDWGAYGYTF NA TRBJ1-2 TRBV6-1 NA
TGTGCCAGCAGTGACCTCTGGACAGGAAGCTCTGGAAACACCATATATTTT CASSDLWTGSSGNTIYF NA TRBJ1-3 TRBV6-5 TRBD1
TGCGCCAGCAGCCAAGATGAACGATTGGGCTACACCTTC CASSQDERLGYTF many TRBJ1-2 TRBV4-3 NA
TGTGCCAGCAGCCCGCTACAGGGGTACAAAAACATTCAGTACTTC CASSPLQGYKNIQYF many TRBJ2-4 TRBV14 TRBD1
TGCAGTGCTAGAGATCCTGAGGGGGGTGGCTACACCTTC CSARDPEGGGYTF many TRBJ1-2 TRBV20-1 NA
TGTGCCAGCTCTCCCCCCGGGACTTCGAACACCGGGGAGCTGTTTTTT CASSPPGTSNTGELFF few TRBJ2-2 TRBV18 NA
TGTGCCAGCAGCGTGGGACGGTACCAAGAGACCCAGTACTTC CASSVGRYQETQYF many TRBJ2-5 TRBV9 NA
TGCAGTGCGTCGACGTTGGGGGGTCTTAACTCCTATAATTCACCCCTCCACTTT CSASTLGGLNSYNSPLHF many TRBJ1-6 TRBV20-1 NA
TGTGCCAGCAGCTCGACAGGGACTGAAGCTTTCTTT CASSSTGTEAFF NA TRBJ1-1 TRBV7-2 TRBD1
TGTGCCAGCAGCGACTACGGGGAGCTGTTTTTT CASSDYGELFF NA TRBJ2-2 TRBV4-2 NA
TGTGCCAGTAGTGTGGACCGGGGGGTAACCTATAATGAGCAGTTCTTC CASSVDRGVTYNEQFF NA TRBJ2-1 TRBV19 TRBD2
TGTGCCACGCGACTAGCGGGAGATATCGAGCAGTTCTTC CATRLAGDIEQFF many TRBJ2-1 TRBV2 TRBD2
TGTGCCAGTAGTATTTCCGGGGGCAGGGGCACCGGGGAGCTGTTTTTT CASSISGGRGTGELFF many TRBJ2-2 TRBV19 NA
TGTGCCAGCAGCTTGGGGCAGAGTGGCTACACCTTC CASSLGQSGYTF NA TRBJ1-2 TRBV5-8 NA
TGTGCCAGCAGCCCAAGGGACGGCATGGGCCCCTACGAGCAGTACTTC CASSPRDGMGPYEQYF once TRBJ2-7 TRBV9 NA
TGTGCCAGCAGCTTTTTGGGAGATACGCAGTATTTT CASSFLGDTQYF many TRBJ2-3 TRBV5-6 NA
TGTGCCATCAGCCAGGAGGGCAATCAGCCCCAGCATTTT CAISQEGNQPQHF NA TRBJ1-5 TRBV10-3 NA
TGTGCCAGCAGTGAAGAGCGAGCAAGCCCCTACAATAAGCAGTTCTTC CASSEERASPYNKQFF NA TRBJ2-1 TRBV2 NA
TGTGCCAGTAGTCGATCGGGATCCTACGAGCAGTACTTC CASSRSGSYEQYF NA TRBJ2-7 TRBV19 NA
TGTGCCACCAGTTCGACCCCTGGAAACACCATATATTTT CATSSTPGNTIYF NA TRBJ1-3 TRBV15 NA
TGTACCAGTAGCAATCACTATGACCTATCCTACAATGAGCAGTTCTTC CTSSNHYDLSYNEQFF many TRBJ2-1 TRBV19 NA
TGCAGTGCTAGAATTGGGGCGGGACAAGGCTCCCACGAGCAGTACTTC CSARIGAGQGSHEQYF many TRBJ2-7 TRBV20-1 NA
TGTGCCAGCAGCTTAGGTTACGGTAGTGACCAAGAGACCCAGTACTTC CASSLGYGSDQETQYF NA TRBJ2-5 TRBV5-5 NA
TGTGCCAGCAGCTTCCTCGGGACACATAATGAAAAACTGTTTTTT CASSFLGTHNEKLFF many TRBJ1-4 TRBV7-9 NA
TGCGCCCGCAGCCAAGATGTGGCAGTCCCTGGAAACACCATATATTTT CARSQDVAVPGNTIYF NA TRBJ1-3 TRBV4-3 NA
TGTGCCAGCAGCCCCCCGGGGAGTTATTTCCCCCTCCACTTT CASSPPGSYFPLHF NA TRBJ1-6 TRBV7-9 NA
TGCAGTGCTAGTGGGGCAACTAATGAAAAACTGTTTTTT CSASGATNEKLFF NA TRBJ1-4 TRBV20-1 NA
TGTGCCTCTAATAGCGGGAACAATGAGCAGTTCTTC CASNSGNNEQFF many TRBJ2-1 TRBV19 TRBD2
TGTGCCAGCAGCCTTAAATACTCCTACAATGAGCAGTTCTTC CASSLKYSYNEQFF NA TRBJ2-1 TRBV27 NA
TGTGCCAGCAGCTTTAAGAGCACAGATACGCAGTATTTT CASSFKSTDTQYF many TRBJ2-3 TRBV7-9 NA
TGTGCCAGCACCCGCGAACGGGGGGAGACCCAGTACTTC CASTRERGETQYF many TRBJ2-5 TRBV6-5 NA
TGTGCCAGCAGTGAAATTAGGGTAGTGGGGGCCAACGTCCTGACTTTC CASSEIRVVGANVLTF many TRBJ2-6 TRBV2 NA
TGTGCCAGGAGGGGGAGGGCATCCGGGGAGCTGTTTTTT CARRGRASGELFF once TRBJ2-2 TRBV25-1 NA
TGTGCCAGCAGCTTAGGGGGGAGGCCCGGGGAGCTGTTTTTT CASSLGGRPGELFF many TRBJ2-2 TRBV7-2 NA
TGTGCCAGTAGTATTGAGGGAATCCGAAACACCATATATTTT CASSIEGIRNTIYF many TRBJ1-3 TRBV19 NA
TGTGCCAGCTCCCAGGAGGGAGATCCCCGCACAGATACGCAGTATTTT CASSQEGDPRTDTQYF many TRBJ2-3 TRBV18 NA
TGTGCCAGCAGCACCCGGACCGGTAATGAAAAACTGTTTTTT CASSTRTGNEKLFF many TRBJ1-4 TRBV7-2 NA
TGTGCCAGCAGTACCGGGACAGGGGGGAGAGCCGATCAGCCCCAGCATTTT CASSTGTGGRADQPQHF NA TRBJ1-5 TRBV6-2/TRBV6-3 TRBD1
TGTGCCATCAGGACAACTAGCGGAGAAAAAGAGACCCAGTACTTC CAIRTTSGEKETQYF many TRBJ2-5 TRBV10-3 TRBD2
TGTGCCAGCAGCTTTGGGCATAGCGGGAGTACGGCTTACGAGCAGTACTTC CASSFGHSGSTAYEQYF NA TRBJ2-7 TRBV7-4 TRBD2
TGTGCCAGTAAACTAGCGGGAACCGGGGAGCTGTTTTTT CASKLAGTGELFF NA TRBJ2-2 TRBV19 TRBD2
TGCAGTGCGGACAGGGCGAACACCGGGGAGCTGTTTTTT CSADRANTGELFF many TRBJ2-2 TRBV20-1 TRBD1
TGTGCCAGCAGTTACTCCCCCTACTCGAACACCGGGGAGCTGTTTTTT CASSYSPYSNTGELFF many TRBJ2-2 TRBV6-2/TRBV6-3 NA
TGTGCCAGCAGTTCCGGCTGGAACACCGGGGAGCTGTTTTTT CASSSGWNTGELFF many TRBJ2-2 TRBV6-5 NA
TGCGCCAGCAGCTTGGAACCAGCCCAAGAGACCCAGTACTTC CASSLEPAQETQYF many TRBJ2-5 TRBV5-1 NA
TGTGCCATCAGCGGGACTAGCGGGATCAGCTCCTACAATGAGCAGTTCTTC CAISGTSGISSYNEQFF NA TRBJ2-1 TRBV10-3 TRBD2